This T cell receptor beta chain was sequenced in a study of identical twins. Study-wide results and limits: Whereas memory repertoires showed no such difference, abundant cord blood beta clonotypes carried fewer insertions.

V was trimmed by 4 bases and J by 5 bases, leaving 12 bases between them. The V gene's germline CDR1 is SGHRS and CDR2 YFSETQ. This CDR3 spans 13 amino acids. This clonotype was counted ten times or more. Its antigen is currently unknown. A universal primer site was added by template switching, and unique molecular identifiers were carried by the cDNA. TCRdb called the 5' RACE reads again in MiXCR, with one record for every CDR3 protein. The sample holds 350,000 to 500,000 distinct CDR3 sequences, about 18% seen once. This chain joins TRBV5-1 and TRBJ1-2; D perhaps matches TRBD1 (6 bases). Input material: naive T cells sorted from blood. This receptor was obtained from a man aged 50-60 years in good health. The CDR3 DNA sequence: TGCGCCAGCAGCCCCGACAGGACTTATGGCTACACCTTC. It yields the protein CASSPDRTYGYTF.